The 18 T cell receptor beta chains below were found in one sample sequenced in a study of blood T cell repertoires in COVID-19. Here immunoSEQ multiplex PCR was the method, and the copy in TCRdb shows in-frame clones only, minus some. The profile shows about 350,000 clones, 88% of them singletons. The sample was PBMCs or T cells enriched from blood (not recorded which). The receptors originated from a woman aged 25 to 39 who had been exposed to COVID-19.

As DNA, the CDR3 is TGTGCCACCTCATCCGGGACAGGGTACGAAAAACTGTTTTTT. Translated: CATSSGTGYEKLFF. The V gene is TRBV24-1, the J gene TRBJ1-4; 9 positions agree with TRBD1. After removal of 9 bases from V and 8 bases from J, the junction contained 9 bases not matched to a gene. The CDR3 loop spans 14 amino acids. Germline-derived CDR1 and CDR2 are KGHDR and SFDVKD.

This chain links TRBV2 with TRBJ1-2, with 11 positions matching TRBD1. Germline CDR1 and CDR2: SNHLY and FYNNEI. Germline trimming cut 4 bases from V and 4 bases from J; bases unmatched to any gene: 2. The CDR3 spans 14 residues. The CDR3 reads CASSGTGGFYGYTF. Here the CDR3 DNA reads TGTGCCAGCAGTGGGACAGGGGGCTTCTATGGCTACACCTTC.

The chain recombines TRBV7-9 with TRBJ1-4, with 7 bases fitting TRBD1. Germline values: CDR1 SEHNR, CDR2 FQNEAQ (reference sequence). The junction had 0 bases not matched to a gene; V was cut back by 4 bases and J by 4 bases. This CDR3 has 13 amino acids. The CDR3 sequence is CASSWDSNEKLFF. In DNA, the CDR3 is TGTGCCAGCAGCTGGGACAGTAATGAAAAACTGTTTTTT. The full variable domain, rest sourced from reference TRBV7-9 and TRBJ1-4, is DTGVSQNPRHKITKRGQNVTFRCDPISEHNRLYWYRQTLGQGPEFLTYFQNEAQLEKSRLLSDRFSAERPKGSFSTLEIQRTEQGDSAMYLCASSWDSNEKLFFGSGTQLSVL.

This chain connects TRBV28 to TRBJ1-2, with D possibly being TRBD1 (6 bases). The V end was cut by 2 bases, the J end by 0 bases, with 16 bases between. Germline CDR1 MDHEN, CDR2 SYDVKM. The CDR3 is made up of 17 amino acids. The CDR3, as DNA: TGTGCCAGCAGTTTAAGGGCAGGGGTAGGAGCTAACTATGGCTACACCTTC. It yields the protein CASSLRAGVGANYGYTF.

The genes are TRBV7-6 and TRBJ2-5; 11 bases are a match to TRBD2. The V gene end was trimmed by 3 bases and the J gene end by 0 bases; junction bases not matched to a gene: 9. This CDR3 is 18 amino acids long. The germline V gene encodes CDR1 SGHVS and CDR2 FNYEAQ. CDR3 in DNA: TGTGCCAGCAGCTTCTCCCCCCCGGGACTAGCGGACCAAGAGACCCAGTACTTC. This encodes CASSFSPPGLADQETQYF.

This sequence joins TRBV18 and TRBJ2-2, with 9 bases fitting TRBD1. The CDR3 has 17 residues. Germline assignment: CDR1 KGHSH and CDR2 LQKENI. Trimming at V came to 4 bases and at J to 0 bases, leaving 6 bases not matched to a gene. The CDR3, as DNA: TGTGCCAGCTCACAACGGGGACAGGGTTCGAACACCGGGGAGCTGTTTTTT. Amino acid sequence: CASSQRGQGSNTGELFF.

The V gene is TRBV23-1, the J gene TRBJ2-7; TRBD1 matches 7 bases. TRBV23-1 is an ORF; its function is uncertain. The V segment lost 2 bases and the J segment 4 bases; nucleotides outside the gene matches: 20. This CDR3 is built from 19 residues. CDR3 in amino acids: CASSQLMDRRNTRGYEQYF. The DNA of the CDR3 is TGCGCCAGCAGTCAACTCATGGACAGGAGGAATACGAGGGGATACGAGCAGTACTTC.

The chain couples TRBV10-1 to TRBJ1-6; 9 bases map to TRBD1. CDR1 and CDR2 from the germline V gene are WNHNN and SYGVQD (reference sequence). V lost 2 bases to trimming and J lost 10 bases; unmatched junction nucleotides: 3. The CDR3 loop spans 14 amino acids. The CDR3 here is CASSEGTGRSPLHF. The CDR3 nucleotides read TGCGCCAGCAGTGAGGGGACAGGGCGCTCACCCCTCCACTTT.

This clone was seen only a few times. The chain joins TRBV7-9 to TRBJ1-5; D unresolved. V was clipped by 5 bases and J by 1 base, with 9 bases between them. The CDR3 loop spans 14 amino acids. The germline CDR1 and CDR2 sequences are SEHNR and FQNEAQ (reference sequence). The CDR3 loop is CASSPVLSNQPQHF. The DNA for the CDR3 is TGTGCCAGCAGCCCCGTCCTGAGCAATCAGCCCCAGCATTTT.

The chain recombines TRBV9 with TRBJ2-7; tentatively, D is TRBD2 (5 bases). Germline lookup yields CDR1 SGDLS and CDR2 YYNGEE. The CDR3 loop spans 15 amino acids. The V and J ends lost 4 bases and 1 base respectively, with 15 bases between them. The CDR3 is CASSPMEAGSYEQYF. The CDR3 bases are TGTGCCAGCAGCCCGATGGAGGCAGGTTCCTACGAGCAGTACTTC.

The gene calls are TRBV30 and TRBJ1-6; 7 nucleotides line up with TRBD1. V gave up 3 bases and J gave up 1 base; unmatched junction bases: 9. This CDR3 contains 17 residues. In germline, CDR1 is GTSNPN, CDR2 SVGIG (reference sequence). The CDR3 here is CAWSPDREGSYNSPLHF. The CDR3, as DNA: TGTGCCTGGAGCCCAGACAGGGAAGGTTCCTATAATTCACCCCTCCACTTT.

CDR3 sequence: CASSPRETANYGYTF. In DNA form, the CDR3 reads TGTGCCAGCAGCCCCCGGGAAACTGCTAACTATGGCTACACCTTC. The chain has TRBV11-3 and TRBJ1-2, with D unclear. The germline V gene has CDR1 SGHNT and CDR2 YENEEA. This CDR3 region has 15 residues. The V end was cut by 5 bases, the J end by 0 bases, with 13 bases between.

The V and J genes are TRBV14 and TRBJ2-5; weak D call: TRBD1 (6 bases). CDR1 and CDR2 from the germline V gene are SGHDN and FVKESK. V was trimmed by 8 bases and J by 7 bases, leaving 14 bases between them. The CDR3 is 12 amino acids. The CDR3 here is CASSQGQGTQYF. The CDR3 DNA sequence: TGTGCCAGCTCCCAGGGGCAGGGGACCCAGTACTTC. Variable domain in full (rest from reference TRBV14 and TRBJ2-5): EAGVTQFPSHSVIEKGQTVTLRCDPISGHDNLYWYRRVMGKEIKFLLHFVKESKQDESGMPNNRFLAERTGGTYSTLKVQPAELEDSGVYFCASSQGQGTQYFGPGTRLLVL.

CDR3 residues: CATSDFTGDTYNEQFF. The DNA of the CDR3 is TGTGCCACCAGTGACTTTACAGGGGACACCTACAATGAGCAGTTCTTC. This chain connects TRBV24-1 to TRBJ2-1; TRBD1 agrees at 7 bases. Germline trimming cut 4 bases from V and 2 bases from J; bases unmatched to any gene: 7. The CDR3 consists of 16 residues. The V gene's germline CDR1 is KGHDR and CDR2 SFDVKD.

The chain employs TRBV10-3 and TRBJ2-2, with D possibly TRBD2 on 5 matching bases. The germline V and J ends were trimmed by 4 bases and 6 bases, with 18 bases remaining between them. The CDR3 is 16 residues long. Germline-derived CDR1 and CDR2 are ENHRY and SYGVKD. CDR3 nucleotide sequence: TGTGCCATCAGTGTGAATCAGGACTCCCCCGCCGGGGAGCTGTTTTTT. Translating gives CAISVNQDSPAGELFF.

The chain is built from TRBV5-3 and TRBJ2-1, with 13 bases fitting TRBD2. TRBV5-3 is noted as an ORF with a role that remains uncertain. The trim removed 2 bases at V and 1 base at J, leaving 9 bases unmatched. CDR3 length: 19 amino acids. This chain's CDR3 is CARSFPSLLAGGSYNEQFF. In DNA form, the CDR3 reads TGTGCCAGAAGCTTTCCCTCATTACTAGCGGGAGGGTCCTACAATGAGCAGTTCTTC.

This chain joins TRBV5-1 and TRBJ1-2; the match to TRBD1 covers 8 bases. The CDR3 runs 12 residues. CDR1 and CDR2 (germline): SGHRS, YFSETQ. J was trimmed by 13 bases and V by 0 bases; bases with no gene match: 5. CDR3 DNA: TGCGCCAGCAGCTTGGCGGACAGGGAAATCACCTTC. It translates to CASSLADREITF. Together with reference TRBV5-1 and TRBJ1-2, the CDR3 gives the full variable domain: KAGVTQTPRYLIKTRGQQVTLSCSPISGHRSVSWYQQTPGQGLQFLFEYFSETQRNKGNFPGRFSGRQFSNSRSEMNVSTLELGDSALYLCASSLADREITFGSGTRLTVV.

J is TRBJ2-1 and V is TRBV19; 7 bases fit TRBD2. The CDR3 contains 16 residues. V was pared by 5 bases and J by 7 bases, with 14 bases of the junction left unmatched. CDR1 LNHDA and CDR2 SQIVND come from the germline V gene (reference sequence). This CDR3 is CASSFLGGRPENEQFF. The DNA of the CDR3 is TGTGCCAGTAGTTTCCTTGGCGGGAGACCCGAGAATGAGCAGTTCTTC.